The 21 T cell receptor beta chains reported below all come from one sample, sequenced in a study of blood T cell repertoires in COVID-19. The repertoire was sequenced with immunoSEQ multiplex PCR; TCRdb's copy has only in-frame clones and lacks some. Of over 200,000 clones detected, about 87% appear once; the ten largest clones hold approximately 2.5%. Sequenced: PBMCs or T cells enriched from blood (not recorded which). Receptors originate from a woman aged 40-49 years with acute COVID-19.

This clone has only a few counts. The chain joins TRBV11-3 to TRBJ1-5, with a possible D match to TRBD1 (6 bases). The germline gives CDR1 SGHNT, CDR2 YENEEA. This CDR3 comprises 17 residues. The ends were cut back, 5 bases at V and 1 base at J, with 18 bases in the middle. The CDR3 here is CASSLEGEGYSNQPQHF. The CDR3 DNA sequence: TGTGCCAGCAGCCTCGAGGGGGAGGGTTACAGCAATCAGCCCCAGCATTTT.

The gene calls are TRBV7-6 and TRBJ2-2, with 11 bases matching TRBD2. J lost 4 bases, V lost 5 bases, and 12 bases had no gene match. The germline gives CDR1 SGHVS, CDR2 FNYEAQ. The CDR3 length is 18 residues. The CDR3 DNA is TGTGCCAGCAGCCTAGGGACTAGCGGAGTGGTGGGCACCGGGGAGCTGTTTTTT. This encodes CASSLGTSGVVGTGELFF.

This chain links TRBV6-5 with TRBJ2-5; 8 bases match TRBD1. Germline loops: CDR1 MNHEY, CDR2 SVGAGI. The V gene end was trimmed by 4 bases and the J gene end by 5 bases; junction bases not matched to a gene: 3. This CDR3 region has 13 residues. The CDR3 DNA is TGTGCCAGCAGTTCAGGGGGCGGCGAGACCCAGTACTTC. It translates to CASSSGGGETQYF.

The V call is TRBV20-1, the J call TRBJ1-2, with a weak D call TRBD1 (6 bases). CDR3 length: 11 amino acids. V lost 5 bases, J lost 7 bases, and 11 bases lay in between. Germline V gene lookup returns CDR1 DFQATT and CDR2 SNEGSKA (reference sequence). The CDR3 DNA is TGCAGTGCTGCACAGGGTGCTGGCTACACCTTC. This translates into CSAAQGAGYTF.

This clone showed up just a few times. The chain combines TRBV18 with TRBJ2-6; the match to TRBD1 covers 9 bases. CDR1 is KGHSH and CDR2 is LQKENI in the germline V gene. J was trimmed by 3 bases and V by 1 base; bases with no gene match: 10. The CDR3 consists of 19 residues. CDR3 loop: CASSPRIGQGFGGANVLTF. CDR3 DNA: TGTGCCAGCTCACCACGAATCGGACAGGGGTTTGGTGGGGCCAACGTCCTGACTTTC.

This chain uses TRBV5-6 with TRBJ1-4, with TRBD1 as a possible D gene (6 bases). The CDR3 length is 15 residues. The germline CDR1 and CDR2 sequences are SGHDT and YYEEEE. The ends were cut back, 0 bases at V and 8 bases at J, with 14 bases in the middle. DNA for the CDR3: TGTGCCAGCAGCTTGGGCGGGGGCACATGGGAAAAACTGTTTTTT. Its protein is CASSLGGGTWEKLFF.

V and J are TRBV19 and TRBJ1-5; D might be TRBD1 (5 bases). V was trimmed by 5 bases and J by 2 bases, leaving 13 bases between them. This CDR3 contains 15 residues. Germline V CDR1 and CDR2: LNHDA, SQIVND (reference sequence). DNA for the CDR3: TGTGCCAGTAGTCCTCAGACAGCAGGCAATCAGCCCCAGCATTTT. Translating it yields CASSPQTAGNQPQHF.

This chain connects TRBV5-4 to TRBJ2-1; no clear D gene. V gave up 0 bases and J gave up 4 bases, with 11 bases separating them. Germline-derived CDR1 and CDR2 are SGHNT and YYREEE (reference sequence). CDR3 length: 15 amino acids. For the CDR3, the DNA is TGTGCCAGCAGCTTGGCCCAAGTCGGTTACAATGAGCAGTTCTTC. This translates into CASSLAQVGYNEQFF.

This clone was recorded once. The chain links TRBV6-5 to TRBJ2-2; 8 bases fit TRBD2. Trimming cost V 1 base and J 6 bases; bases outside gene matches: 7. Germline loops: CDR1 MNHEY, CDR2 SVGAGI. The CDR3 spans 16 residues. As DNA, the CDR3 is TGTGCCAGCAGTTACTGGGCGGGAGGAAGGGCCGGGGAGCTGTTTTTT. As protein: CASSYWAGGRAGELFF.

This chain uses TRBV27 with TRBJ2-7, with 9 bases lining up with TRBD2. Trimming took 3 bases from V and 5 from J; bases not matched to a gene: 5. The germline CDR1 and CDR2 sequences are MNHEY and SMNVEV (reference sequence). The length of the CDR3 is 14 residues. CDR3 region: CASSFSGGKDEQYF. Written as DNA, the CDR3 is TGTGCCAGCAGTTTCAGCGGGGGGAAGGACGAGCAGTACTTC.

This clone was detected once. The rearrangement links TRBV5-1 to TRBJ2-2; 7 bases match TRBD2. CDR3 length: 15 amino acids. The germline V gene encodes CDR1 SGHRS and CDR2 YFSETQ. V was pared by 5 bases and J by 2 bases, with 6 bases of the junction left unmatched. CDR3 DNA sequence: TGCGCCAGCAGGCCGGGACTAACCAACACCGGGGAGCTGTTTTTT. Its protein is CASRPGLTNTGELFF.

The CDR3 region is CASSQDTDRSFTDTQYF. For the CDR3, the DNA is TGTGCCAGCAGCCAAGATACGGACAGATCCTTCACAGATACGCAGTATTTT. The gene calls are TRBV14 and TRBJ2-3; perhaps TRBD1 as D (6 bases). The CDR3 loop spans 17 amino acids. CDR1 is SGHDN, CDR2 FVKESK, per germline. With 0 bases removed from V and 2 bases from J, the gap between germline ends came to 15 bases.

V gene TRBV7-2 combines with J gene TRBJ1-4; D is possibly TRBD1 (6 bases). Germline CDR1 is SGHTA and CDR2 is FQGNSA. Between the trimmed V and J ends, which lost 5 bases and 6 bases, there was a span of 16 bases. CDR3 length: 15 amino acids. The CDR3 DNA is TGTGCCAGCAGCGTAACAGGGAGATTAGATGAAAAACTGTTTTTT. Protein: CASSVTGRLDEKLFF.

The DNA for the CDR3 is TGTGCCAGCAGCCAAGGACAGGGGAGGAATGGCTACACCTTC. Translating it yields CASSQGQGRNGYTF. J is TRBJ1-2 and V is TRBV14; 8 bases agree with TRBD1. This CDR3 spans 14 amino acids. The germline gives CDR1 SGHDN, CDR2 FVKESK. V was pared by 1 base and J by 6 bases, with 4 bases of the junction left unmatched.

The chain employs TRBV7-8 and TRBJ1-1; D is possibly TRBD1 (6 bases). The CDR3 runs to 13 residues. Germline V gene sequence: CDR1 SGHVS, CDR2 FQNEAQ. Between the trimmed V and J ends, which lost 6 bases and 4 bases, there was a span of 12 bases. This CDR3 is CASSRGGVTEAFF. The CDR3 coding sequence is TGTGCCAGCAGTAGGGGGGGGGTCACTGAAGCTTTCTTT.

V is TRBV11-2 and J is TRBJ2-1, with 7 bases lining up with TRBD2. CDR1 is SGHAT and CDR2 is FQNNGV in the germline V gene. With V trimmed by 0 bases and J by 4 bases, 6 bases remained unmatched. This CDR3 has 16 residues. CDR3 in amino acids: CASSLEGGLAYNEQFF. DNA for the CDR3: TGTGCCAGCAGCTTAGAGGGGGGGTTGGCGTACAATGAGCAGTTCTTC.

The chain couples TRBV19 to TRBJ1-1; TRBD1 agrees at 8 bases. The trim removed 4 bases at V and 3 bases at J, leaving 7 bases unmatched. This CDR3 contains 15 residues. Germline V gene data show CDR1 as LNHDA and CDR2 as SQIVND (reference sequence). CDR3 in amino acids: CASSTAGGVDTEAFF. CDR3 DNA: TGTGCCAGTAGTACAGCAGGGGGCGTGGACACTGAAGCTTTCTTT. The whole variable domain, filled in from reference TRBV19 and TRBJ1-1, reads DGGITQSPKYLFRKEGQNVTLSCEQNLNHDAMYWYRQDPGQGLRLIYYSQIVNDFQKGDIAEGYSVSREKKESFPLTVTSAQKNPTAFYLCASSTAGGVDTEAFFGQGTRLTVV.

The chain is built from TRBV4-1 and TRBJ1-1, with D perhaps TRBD1 (6 bases). Trimming left V 5 bases short and J 5 bases short, with 12 bases between. Germline-derived CDR1 and CDR2 are MGHRA and YSYEKL. This CDR3 is 13 amino acids long. This CDR3 is CASSAGGRTEAFF. The CDR3 coding sequence is TGCGCCAGCAGCGCGGGGGGGCGGACTGAAGCTTTCTTT.

This clone was seen once. V and J are TRBV6-2 or TRBV6-3 and TRBJ1-1; D gene ambiguous. Trimming left V 6 bases short and J 1 base short, with 9 bases between. The CDR3 extends over 13 amino acids. CDR1 and CDR2 (germline): MNHEY, SVGEGT. The CDR3 bases are TGTGCCAGCAGCTCGCGGGAGAACACTGAAGCTTTCTTT. Translating it yields CASSSRENTEAFF.

This rearrangement joins TRBV7-8 to TRBJ2-1, with D perhaps matching TRBD1 (6 bases). V lost 3 bases and J lost 3, with 12 bases in between. This CDR3 is built from 15 residues. The V gene's germline CDR1 is SGHVS and CDR2 FQNEAQ. The CDR3 here is CASSFETGVYNEQFF. Here the CDR3 DNA reads TGTGCCAGCAGCTTTGAGACAGGAGTCTACAATGAGCAGTTCTTC.

This clone was seen a handful of times. The chain couples TRBV6-5 to TRBJ2-1; TRBD2 matches at 11 bases. Germline CDR1 is MNHEY and CDR2 is SVGAGI. The ends lost 9 bases at V and 5 bases at J; junction bases unmatched: 9. This CDR3 is 15 amino acids long. This CDR3 is CASGTWGLADNEQFF. The CDR3 nucleotides read TGTGCCAGTGGGACTTGGGGACTAGCGGACAATGAGCAGTTCTTC.